This T cell receptor beta chain stems from a study of PD-L1 blockade in urothelial cancer. Study at large: Blood-derived samples held a median approximately 140,000 T cells. Study-level results: Blood clones associated with the tumor expanded more at 3 weeks in durable-benefit patients.

The CDR3 is 15 residues long. Germline V lookup: CDR1 SGDLS, CDR2 YYNGEE. V lost 0 bases to trimming and J lost 5 bases; unmatched junction nucleotides: 6. In its sample, this clone ranks as medium-sized. Its antigen is still unknown. Repertoires were generated with immunoSEQ multiplex PCR, while TCRdb's copy carries only in-frame clones and drops some. The sample consists of approximately 39,000 clones, about 82% of them appearing once. Described time point: pretreatment peripheral blood. This sequence joins TRBV9 and TRBJ2-3; 7 nucleotides agree with TRBD2. The starting material was PBMCs, obtained around atezolizumab (anti-PD-L1) treatment. This clonotype originated in an elderly man with urothelial cancer. The CDR3 here is CASSVDVGEGDTQYF. The CDR3, as DNA: TGTGCCAGCAGCGTAGATGTCGGGGAGGGAGATACGCAGTATTTT. Filled out from reference TRBV9 and TRBJ2-3, the complete variable domain reads DSGVTQTPKHLITATGQRVTLRCSPRSGDLSVYWYQQSLDQGLQFLIQYYNGEERAKGNILERFSAQQFPDLHSELNLSSLELGDSALYFCASSVDVGEGDTQYFGPGTRLTVL.